This T cell receptor beta chain was sequenced during a study of blood T cell repertoires in COVID-19. Whole-study context: Samples taken during acute and convalescent COVID-19 were collected in the United States, Italy and Spain. PBMCs, B-cell-depleted T cells, or T cells were the source of the cDNA or gDNA that made up the material.

In the authors' workflow: Amplified reference gene primers provided the basis for estimating nucleated cell counts. Here immunoSEQ multiplex PCR was the method, and the copy in TCRdb shows in-frame clones only, minus some. That table supplies the V and J calls and clone size; D and trimming were determined from the DNA. The table has 200,000 to 250,000 clones, 60% to 85% seen once. To note about this clone: Mismatch with germline at one junction end may stem from a read error. This sample includes further DNA sequences coding for the same CDR3.

The sequenced material came from peripheral blood. The receptor's source is a woman in her sixties or seventies with acute or convalescent COVID-19.

In DNA, the CDR3 is TGCGCTAGCAGCTTGGGGGCAGCAAACACTGAAGCTTTCTTT. This sequence encodes CASSLGAANTEAFF. The rearrangement joins TRBV5-1 to TRBJ1-1, with D possibly TRBD1 on 6 matching bases. CDR1 is SGHRS, CDR2 YFSETQ, per germline. The CDR3 is 14 residues long.